This is a list of T cell receptor beta chains from one sample in a study of T cell responses to AZD1222 COVID-19 vaccine. TCRdb's copy holds only in-frame clones and misses some; the assay was immunoSEQ multiplex PCR. The repertoire holds fewer than 200,000 clones, about 91% seen once, with 4% to 5.5% in the top ten. The sample consisted of peripheral blood, taken on day 0 of MenACWY control vaccination. The receptor set was obtained from an adult in good health. Both conserved end residues are part of each CDR3. A D gene is named only where the DNA matches it firmly. The size of a clone is reported for some rows only, either as once, few or many, or as a class for expanded clones.

TRBV27	.	TRBD1	TRBJ2-7	TGTGCCAGCAGCCCATGGGACAGGATCTACGAGCAGTACTTC	CASSPWDRIYEQYF
TRBV5-1	.	.	TRBJ1-6	TGCGCCAGCAGCCCCCTTAACAGGCGCGGTTCACCCCTCCACTTT	CASSPLNRRGSPLHF
TRBV19	.	TRBD2	TRBJ2-1	TGTGCCAGTAGTATTTGGGATAGCGGGAGTTTTGGAGAGCAGTTCTTC	CASSIWDSGSFGEQFF
TRBV27	.	.	TRBJ2-7	TGTGCCAGCAGCCGGGGCTACGAGCAGTACTTC	CASSRGYEQYF
TRBV19	.	TRBD2	TRBJ2-7	TGTGCCAGTAGTTCCCAGACTAGCGGGAGTGTGTTCGGGTACGAGCAGTACTTC	CASSSQTSGSVFGYEQYF
TRBV11-2	once	.	TRBJ1-1	TGTGCCAGCAGCTTCCCTCCCGGCGGCAGTTGGAACACTGAAGCTTTCTTT	CASSFPPGGSWNTEAFF
TRBV28	.	.	TRBJ2-7	TGTGCCAGCATAGGGGGAGCCTACGAGCAGTACTTC	CASIGGAYEQYF
TRBV27	.	.	TRBJ2-7	TGTGCCAGCAGAGGTGATATATCCTACGAGCAGTACTTC	CASRGDISYEQYF
TRBV29-1	.	TRBD2	TRBJ2-3	TGCAGCGCACATATGGGGGGGGGCACAGATACGCAGTATTTT	CSAHMGGGTDTQYF
TRBV5-1	.	TRBD2	TRBJ2-1	TGCGCCAGCAGCCCTCCGGGACTAGCGGGAGGGAAGCCGTTGCCGAGCTCCTACAATGAGCAGTTCTTC	CASSPPGLAGGKPLPSSYNEQFF
TRBV14	.	TRBD2	TRBJ2-7	TGTGCCAGCAGCTCGGGAGGGAGAGGAGGCGAGCAGTACTTC	CASSSGGRGGEQYF
TRBV5-8	.	TRBD1	TRBJ1-4	TGTGCCAGCAGCCCCCGGACAGGGCGAAAAAACGAAAAACTGTTTTTT	CASSPRTGRKNEKLFF
TRBV5-6	.	.	TRBJ1-4	TGTGCCAGCAGCTTGGCCGGGCAGGGACCCGAAAAACTGTTTTTT	CASSLAGQGPEKLFF
TRBV5-1	.	.	TRBJ1-5	TGCGCCAGCAGCTTGAATCCAGATAGCAATCAGCCCCAGCATTTT	CASSLNPDSNQPQHF
TRBV13	.	.	TRBJ1-2	TGTGCCAGCAGCTTATTTACAGGGTTAGTGGGCTACACCTTC	CASSLFTGLVGYTF
TRBV18	.	.	TRBJ1-5	TGTGCCAGCTCACCAGGGTCGGATCAGCCCCAGCATTTT	CASSPGSDQPQHF
TRBV5-4	.	.	TRBJ2-7	TGTGCCAGCAGGCGAACCTCGGGCGCCGGGGAGCAGTACTTC	CASRRTSGAGEQYF
TRBV9	.	.	TRBJ1-2	TGTGCCAGCAGCGTAGTTAGCAGGGCACCCTATGGCTACACCTTC	CASSVVSRAPYGYTF
TRBV6-5	.	.	TRBJ2-7	TGTGCCAGCAGTACCCGCGACGAGCAGTACTTC	CASSTRDEQYF
TRBV3-1/TRBV3-2	.	TRBD2	TRBJ2-3	TGTGCCAGCACGAGGGGGACTAGCGGCACAGATACGCAGTATTTT	CASTRGTSGTDTQYF
TRBV19	.	TRBD1	TRBJ2-7	TGTGCCAGTAGCCCAGGGGGCAGCTCCTACGAGCAGTACTTC	CASSPGGSSYEQYF
TRBV21-1	.	.	TRBJ2-3	TGTGCCAGCTCGGCAGCGTACACAGATACGCAGTATTTT	CASSAAYTDTQYF
TRBV19	once	TRBD2	TRBJ2-3	TGTGCCAGTAGTATAGGAGCGGGAGCTCCAGATACGCAGTATTTT	CASSIGAGAPDTQYF
TRBV2	.	TRBD1	TRBJ2-1	TGTGCCAGCAGCCCGTTGACGACAGGGGGCGTCTTCGCTAATGAGCAGTTCTTC	CASSPLTTGGVFANEQFF
TRBV27	.	.	TRBJ1-3	TGTGCCAGCACCGGACATCCTGGAAACACCATATATTTT	CASTGHPGNTIYF
TRBV28	.	.	TRBJ1-2	TGTGCCAGCAGTTTAAATGCAGGGTGGGGCTATGGCTACACCTTC	CASSLNAGWGYGYTF
TRBV7-9	.	.	TRBJ1-6	TGTGCCAGCAGCTTAGGGGGGACCCCCCATTCACCCCTCCACTTT	CASSLGGTPHSPLHF
TRBV6-5	.	TRBD2	TRBJ2-2	TGTGCCAGCAGGCCCGCTGGACTAGCGCCCGGGGAGCTGTTTTTT	CASRPAGLAPGELFF
TRBV5-6	.	TRBD1	TRBJ1-1	TGTGCCAGCAGCCGCCCTCAGGGGGCGTACACTGAAGCTTTCTTT	CASSRPQGAYTEAFF
TRBV19	.	TRBD1	TRBJ2-2	TGTGCCAGTAGTTTAGCCAGGGGGCGCGTAGGAACCGGGGAGCTGTTTTTT	CASSLARGRVGTGELFF
TRBV19	.	TRBD1	TRBJ1-5	TGTGCCAGTACTCGGAAGGGACAGTTTAGCAATCAGCCCCAGCATTTT	CASTRKGQFSNQPQHF
TRBV6-1	.	TRBD2	TRBJ2-7	TGTGCCAGCAGTGGCGCAGGGACTAGCGGCTCAGGCGAGCAGTACTTC	CASSGAGTSGSGEQYF
TRBV20-1	.	.	TRBJ2-7	TGCAGTGCTAGTCATCGAGCGTCCCTCAGCTCCTACGAGCAGTACTTC	CSASHRASLSSYEQYF
TRBV4-3	once	.	TRBJ1-3	TGCGCCAGCAGCGGCGCTAACTCTGGAAACACCATATATTTT	CASSGANSGNTIYF
TRBV7-2	.	.	TRBJ1-2	TGTGCCAGCAGCCCGCCGGGAGGAGGGATTTTAGAGGGCTACACCTTC	CASSPPGGGILEGYTF
TRBV19	.	TRBD1	TRBJ2-2	TGTGCCAGTAGTCAGGTGGACAGGCTTCCCACCGGGGAGCTGTTTTTT	CASSQVDRLPTGELFF
TRBV19	once	.	TRBJ1-2	TGTGCCAGTAGTCCCCAGGCGCGGCAGAACTATGGCTACACCTTC	CASSPQARQNYGYTF
TRBV20-1	.	TRBD2	TRBJ2-2	TGCAGTGCTAGTGGGCTAGCGGGAGCGGTCGGGGAGCTGTTTTTT	CSASGLAGAVGELFF
TRBV6-5	.	.	TRBJ2-1	TGTGCCAGCTCGACCGGGACCCCCGCTCAGTTCTTC	CASSTGTPAQFF
TRBV7-2	.	TRBD2	TRBJ2-3	TGTGCCAGCAGACCCCCGGGACTAGCAACAGATACGCAGTATTTT	CASRPPGLATDTQYF
TRBV19	.	.	TRBJ2-2	TGTGCCAGTGCGGTGATGGGCACCGGGGAGCTGTTTTTT	CASAVMGTGELFF
TRBV9	.	TRBD2	TRBJ2-5	TGTGCCAGCAGCGCGGCCGGGACTAGCGGGCCTAGGGAGACCCAGTACTTC	CASSAAGTSGPRETQYF
TRBV19	.	.	TRBJ2-6	TGTGCCAGTAGTCCAGCCCAGGGAGCTGGGGCCAACGTCCTGACTTTC	CASSPAQGAGANVLTF
TRBV7-8	.	TRBD1	TRBJ1-5	TGTGCCAGCAGCCTAACAGGGGACTACTATAGCAATCAGCCCCAGCATTTT	CASSLTGDYYSNQPQHF
TRBV11-1	few	TRBD2	TRBJ2-5	TGTGCCAGCAAATTAGCGGGAGGGCCTGGGGAGACCCAGTACTTC	CASKLAGGPGETQYF
TRBV11-3	.	.	TRBJ1-2	TGTGCCAGCAGCCGGGAAAACTATGGCTACACCTTC	CASSRENYGYTF
TRBV29-1	.	.	TRBJ2-1	TGCAGCGTTGCGCGAGGAAACAATGAGCAGTTCTTC	CSVARGNNEQFF
TRBV11-3	.	TRBD1	TRBJ1-1	TGTGCCAGCCGTAGGGAGGGACAGGTGAGCACTGAAGCTTTCTTT	CASRREGQVSTEAFF
TRBV4-3	.	.	TRBJ2-1	TGCGCCAGCAGCCCGGGGGGGACAGGGCGGGGTCCGGACAATGAGCAGTTCTTC	CASSPGGTGRGPDNEQFF
TRBV28	once	TRBD2	TRBJ2-7	TGTGCCAGCAGTCCCCTAGGTAGCGGGAGGGCCAGGGAGCAGTACTTC	CASSPLGSGRAREQYF
TRBV18	.	.	TRBJ2-1	TGTGCCAGCTCACCACCGCAAGGGGCGCCCAATGAGCAGTTCTTC	CASSPPQGAPNEQFF
TRBV14	.	.	TRBJ2-7	TGTGCCAGCAGCCAAGAGGGGCGAAGGACCAACGAGCAGTACTTC	CASSQEGRRTNEQYF
TRBV9	.	.	TRBJ1-3	TGTGCCAGCAGCGTAGCGGTAGGGCCCGCTGGAAACACCATATATTTT	CASSVAVGPAGNTIYF